These 30 T cell receptor beta chains originate from one sample sequenced in a study of cytomegalovirus exposure and HLA in healthy donors. The PCR ran on 60 Vbeta and 13 Jbeta primers. Repertoires were generated with immunoSEQ multiplex PCR, while TCRdb's copy carries only in-frame clones and drops some. The sample lists almost 200,000 clones, about 82% seen once, with approximately 2.4% in the top ten. Input material: PBMCs. Receptor source: a woman in her forties or fifties in good health and CMV-seronegative.

This clone was counted between two and nine times. The V gene is TRBV28, the J gene TRBJ1-5; 8 bases align to TRBD1. The V segment lost 6 bases and the J segment 3 bases; nucleotides outside the gene matches: 10. Germline values: CDR1 MDHEN, CDR2 SYDVKM. The CDR3 totals 16 residues. The CDR3 spells CASRAYGTGANQPQHF. The CDR3 nucleotides are TGTGCCAGCAGAGCCTACGGGACAGGAGCCAATCAGCCCCAGCATTTT.

Concerning this clone: Sequence at one end of the junction differs from germline and may be a read error. The chain employs TRBV7-9 and TRBJ2-5; 7 nucleotides line up with TRBD1. There are 17 residues in the CDR3. Germline V gives CDR1 SEHNR, CDR2 FQNEAQ (reference sequence). In DNA, the CDR3 is TGTTCCAGCAGCTTAAGGGGCAGACAGGGCAGAGGAGAGACCCAGTACTTC. This sequence encodes CSSSLRGRQGRGETQYF.

V usage is TRBV27 and J usage is TRBJ2-2; D is unclear. The CDR3 spans 12 residues. V was trimmed by 5 bases and J by 1 base, leaving 2 bases between them. The germline V gene has CDR1 MNHEY and CDR2 SMNVEV (reference sequence). The CDR3 bases are TGTGCCAGCAGTCTGAACACCGGGGAGCTGTTTTTT. This translates into CASSLNTGELFF.

The CDR3 region has the DNA TGTGCCAGTAGACTAGCGGGAGGAACTGAGCAGTTCTTC. It specifies CASRLAGGTEQFF. The chain uses TRBV5-4 and TRBJ2-1, with 13 bases lining up with TRBD2. J gave up 9 bases and V 8 bases, and 5 bases lay outside the gene matches. The CDR3 is 13 residues long. The germline V gene encodes CDR1 SGHNT and CDR2 YYREEE (reference sequence).

J is TRBJ2-3 and V is TRBV11-2; 7 bases are a match to TRBD2. CDR3 length equals 17 residues. The junction had 11 bases not matched to a gene; V was cut back by 1 base and J by 4 bases. The germline gives CDR1 SGHAT, CDR2 FQNNGV. In DNA, the CDR3 is TGTGCCAGCAGCTTAGGTACTAGCGAGGATTGGGCAGATACGCAGTATTTT. Residues: CASSLGTSEDWADTQYF.

V and J are TRBV19 and TRBJ1-5; 7 nucleotides line up with TRBD1. This CDR3 has 15 residues. The ends lost 5 bases at V and 3 bases at J; junction bases unmatched: 7. The germline CDR1 and CDR2 sequences are LNHDA and SQIVND (reference sequence). This chain's CDR3 is CASSPRQGNNQPQHF. The CDR3 bases are TGTGCCAGTAGTCCCCGACAGGGCAACAATCAGCCCCAGCATTTT.

V and J are TRBV2 and TRBJ2-1; TRBD2 aligns across 11 bases. Per the germline V gene, CDR1 is SNHLY and CDR2 is FYNNEI. The CDR3 has 16 residues. J was trimmed by 8 bases and V by 5 bases; bases with no gene match: 11. The CDR3 DNA sequence: TGTGCCAGCAGTCCGGATCTAGCGGGAGGAGGACATGAGCAGTTCTTC. This translates into CASSPDLAGGGHEQFF.

V and J are TRBV13 and TRBJ1-5; 9 positions match TRBD1. Germline V gene sequence: CDR1 PRHDT, CDR2 FYEKMQ (reference sequence). This CDR3 has 15 residues. The ends lost 0 bases at V and 4 bases at J; junction bases unmatched: 1. This CDR3 reads CASSLGQGANQPQHF. The CDR3 coding sequence is TGTGCCAGCAGCTTAGGACAGGGGGCAAATCAGCCCCAGCATTTT.

This clone showed up just once. The DNA of the CDR3 is TGCGCCAGCAGTCCGGGACAGGGAGGAATGCCCCAGCATTTT. Amino acids: CASSPGQGGMPQHF. The genes are TRBV4-1 and TRBJ1-5, with TRBD1 matching 9 bases. The CDR3 totals 14 residues. Germline V lookup: CDR1 MGHRA, CDR2 YSYEKL. V trimming: 6 bases; J trimming: 9 bases; junction bases outside the gene matches: 9.

This chain uses TRBV10-1 with TRBJ1-1, with TRBD1 matching over 8 bases. The CDR3 totals 15 residues. The J segment lost 4 bases and the V segment lost 0 bases, leaving 4 bases of the junction unmatched. CDR1 is WNHNN, CDR2 SYGVQD, per germline (reference sequence). CDR3 loop: CASSESGRGRTEAFF. CDR3 nucleotides: TGCGCCAGCAGTGAGTCGGGCAGGGGGCGCACTGAAGCTTTCTTT.

The V call is TRBV19, the J call TRBJ2-3; 10 positions match TRBD2. The germline V gene has CDR1 LNHDA and CDR2 SQIVND (reference sequence). The CDR3 is made up of 15 amino acids. The V segment lost 7 bases and the J segment 7 bases; nucleotides outside the gene matches: 11. CDR3 DNA sequence: TGTGCCAGTACCGATCCTCTAGCGGGAGTACATACGCAGTATTTT. It encodes CASTDPLAGVHTQYF.

This clone was counted a single time. Germline is not matched at one junction end, which may reflect a read error. This chain links TRBV5-8 with TRBJ2-7; 9 nucleotides match TRBD2. The length of the CDR3 is 19 residues. CDR1 is SGHTS and CDR2 is YDEGEE in the germline V gene. The CDR3 loop reads CASGVSWAGGPGGLYEQYF. CDR3 bases: TGTGCCAGCGGCGTCTCTTGGGCGGGAGGGCCTGGGGGACTTTACGAGCAGTATTTC.

This clone was observed a few times. J is TRBJ2-1 and V is TRBV18; 7 bases map to TRBD1. Losses at the gene ends were 3 bases for V and 5 bases for J; bases not matched to a gene: 4. The germline gives CDR1 KGHSH, CDR2 LQKENI. This CDR3 spans 14 amino acids. Here the CDR3 DNA reads TGTGCCAGCTCACCGGGACAGTATAACAATGAGCAGTTCTTC. This gives the protein CASSPGQYNNEQFF.

The gene calls are TRBV30 and TRBJ2-4; 7 bases align to TRBD1. Per the germline V gene, CDR1 is GTSNPN and CDR2 is SVGIG (reference sequence). This CDR3 region has 13 residues. Trimming took 1 base from V and 6 from J; bases not matched to a gene: 3. The CDR3 here is CAWSGTGSNIQYF. The CDR3 nucleotides are TGTGCCTGGAGTGGGACAGGTTCAAACATTCAGTACTTC.

This chain connects TRBV2 to TRBJ2-5, with 12 bases lining up with TRBD2. The DNA end is a closer match to TRBJ2-7, so the J assignment may be wrong. Germline-derived CDR1 and CDR2 are SNHLY and FYNNEI. The CDR3 is made up of 15 amino acids. DNA for the CDR3: TGTGCCAGCAGTGAACTAGCGGGAGGGCCTGGCGAGCAGTACTTC. As protein: CASSELAGGPGEQYF.

DNA for the CDR3: TGTGCCAGCAGCTGGCCTCTAGCGGGAGGAGAGACCCAGTACTTC. It encodes CASSWPLAGGETQYF. The gene calls are TRBV7-9 and TRBJ2-5; 11 positions match TRBD2. Germline CDR1 SEHNR, CDR2 FQNEAQ (reference sequence). CDR3 size: 15 residues. The V and J ends lost 4 bases and 4 bases, in that order; junction bases with no gene match: 5.

V is TRBV6-4 and J is TRBJ2-3, with 10 bases identical to TRBD2. The V segment lost 4 bases and the J segment 4 bases; nucleotides outside the gene matches: 5. Looked up from germline, CDR1 is MRHNA and CDR2 is SNTAGT. This CDR3 is 15 amino acids long. CDR3: CASSAASGRADTQYF. CDR3 nucleotides: TGTGCCAGCAGTGCGGCTAGCGGGAGAGCAGATACGCAGTATTTT.

The V and J genes are TRBV27 and TRBJ1-1, with TRBD1 matching 8 bases. Germline CDR1 is MNHEY and CDR2 is SMNVEV (reference sequence). The CDR3 has 13 amino acids. Losses at the gene ends were 1 base for V and 7 bases for J; bases not matched to a gene: 2. CDR3 sequence: CASSLYRGSEAFF. Here the CDR3 DNA reads TGTGCCAGCAGTTTATACAGGGGGAGTGAAGCTTTCTTT.

This sequence joins TRBV25-1 and TRBJ2-5; 9 positions agree with TRBD2. Germline V gene sequence: CDR1 MGHDK, CDR2 SYGVNS. V trimming: 1 base; J trimming: 4 bases; junction bases outside the gene matches: 7. The CDR3 runs 16 residues. CDR3 DNA sequence: TGTGCCAGCAGTGAATGGGGCGGGAGGGCCGGAGAGACCCAGTACTTC. It yields the protein CASSEWGGRAGETQYF.

The CDR3 spells CASSVRGPPNTGELFF. In DNA, the CDR3 is TGTGCCAGCAGTGTGCGGGGACCTCCGAACACCGGGGAGCTGTTTTTT. This chain links TRBV6-4 with TRBJ2-2, with D perhaps matching TRBD2 (6 bases). The CDR3 covers 16 residues. V was shortened by 4 bases and J by 0 bases, with 12 bases between the two germline ends. CDR1 MRHNA and CDR2 SNTAGT come from the germline V gene.

The rearrangement links TRBV11-1 to TRBJ1-6; no clear D gene. Deletions cut 5 bases from V and 7 bases from J, with 15 bases between. The CDR3 sequence is 15 residues long. In germline, CDR1 is SGHAT, CDR2 FQDESV (reference sequence). CDR3: CASSLRPGENSPLHF. CDR3 nucleotides: TGTGCCAGCAGCCTTCGACCCGGGGAAAATTCACCCCTCCACTTT.

This rearrangement joins TRBV6-5 to TRBJ2-1; 11 nucleotides line up with TRBD2. CDR1 MNHEY and CDR2 SVGAGI come from the germline V gene. CDR3 length equals 15 residues. The V and J ends lost 4 bases and 8 bases, in that order; junction bases with no gene match: 7. The CDR3 nucleotides read TGTGCCAGCAGTTCCCTAGCGGGAGGTAGCTATGAGCAGTTCTTC. Amino acid sequence: CASSSLAGGSYEQFF.

V usage is TRBV28 and J usage is TRBJ2-3, with D uncertain. The V gene's germline CDR1 is MDHEN and CDR2 SYDVKM. Trimming took off 5 bases at V and 8 bases at J, with 11 bases between the two ends. The CDR3 contains 12 residues. The CDR3 DNA sequence: TGTGCCAGCAGTCAAACCCCGGGTACGCAGTATTTT. Its protein is CASSQTPGTQYF.

The rearrangement links TRBV4-3 to TRBJ1-1, with D perhaps matching TRBD1 (6 bases). Trimming cost V 0 bases and J 1 base, with 9 bases left between them. Germline-derived CDR1 and CDR2 are LGHNA and YSLEER. The CDR3 sequence is 15 residues long. CDR3 region: CASSQDRQENTEAFF. The CDR3 nucleotides read TGCGCCAGCAGCCAAGATAGACAGGAGAACACTGAAGCTTTCTTT.

This chain connects TRBV28 to TRBJ2-7; a possible D gene is TRBD1 (6 bases). CDR1 and CDR2 (germline): MDHEN, SYDVKM. Trimming removed 1 base at V and 2 bases at J, with 9 bases between. This CDR3 is built from 14 residues. CDR3 sequence: CASSLFQGTYEQYF. The CDR3 nucleotides read TGTGCCAGCAGTTTATTCCAGGGGACCTACGAGCAGTACTTC.

The rearrangement joins TRBV7-2 to TRBJ1-1; 8 bases match TRBD1. Trimming removed 5 bases from V and 1 base from J; junction bases left unmatched: 3. Germline CDR1 and CDR2: SGHTA and FQGNSA. This CDR3 has 14 residues. CDR3 nucleotides: TGTGCCAGCAGCATACAGGGGGAGAACACTGAAGCTTTCTTT. Its translation: CASSIQGENTEAFF.

The DNA of the CDR3 is TGTGCCAGTAGTATGGCGGGACGGGGCTACGAGCAGTACTTC. This translates into CASSMAGRGYEQYF. J is TRBJ2-7 and V is TRBV19, with a weak D call TRBD2 (6 bases). The CDR3 is made up of 14 amino acids. CDR1 and CDR2 (germline): LNHDA, SQIVND (reference sequence). V was cut by 3 bases and J by 3 bases, with 12 bases left in between.

V usage is TRBV27 and J usage is TRBJ1-4; D uncertain. Trimming cost V 5 bases and J 0 bases, with 16 bases left between them. The germline gives CDR1 MNHEY, CDR2 SMNVEV (reference sequence). This CDR3 comprises 17 residues. The CDR3 region has the DNA TGTGCCAGCAGTAAGCTTTTTACAGTGGCAACTAATGAAAAACTGTTTTTT. As protein: CASSKLFTVATNEKLFF.

This sequence joins TRBV6-1 and TRBJ1-5, with 10 bases that match TRBD1. Germline CDR1 is MNHNS and CDR2 is SASEGT. The CDR3 runs to 15 residues. Trimming took 1 base from V and 4 from J; bases not matched to a gene: 1. CDR3 residues: CASSEGTGGNQPQHF. DNA for the CDR3: TGTGCCAGCAGTGAAGGGACAGGGGGTAATCAGCCCCAGCATTTT.

The chain recombines TRBV6-1 with TRBJ1-1; D gene unclear. V shed 6 bases and J shed 2 bases, with 13 bases lying between them. The CDR3 is 14 residues long. Germline-derived CDR1 and CDR2 are MNHNS and SASEGT. The CDR3, as DNA: TGTGCCAGCAGGCAGGCGGCGGGAAACACTGAAGCTTTCTTT. It translates to CASRQAAGNTEAFF.